Presented here are 25 T cell receptor beta chains from one specimen sequenced in a study of Ad26.COV2.S vaccination and SARS-CoV-2 variants. Treatment: over 15 received Ad26.COV2.S at low or high dose, single or two shots; about 5 received placebo; per-sample allocation not given. Day 63 after the first vaccine or placebo injection was the time point for sampling. The table came from immunoSEQ multiplex PCR; TCRdb's copy has only in-frame clones and leaves some out. In the table there are 300,000 to 400,000 clones, roughly 90% of which are singletons. Sequenced here: peripheral blood, sampled in a trial of Ad26.COV2.S vaccine versus placebo. These receptors all stem from a person aged 18-60 years who received the Ad26.COV2.S COVID-19 vaccine or a placebo.

The gene calls are TRBV5-4 and TRBJ1-3, with D unresolved. Trimming cost V 2 bases and J 0 bases, with 6 bases left between them. From germline, CDR1 is SGHNT and CDR2 YYREEE (reference sequence). This CDR3 is 14 amino acids long. This chain's CDR3 is CASSLQSSGNTIYF. CDR3 bases: TGTGCCAGCAGCTTACAGTCCTCTGGAAACACCATATATTTT.

This chain links TRBV5-1 with TRBJ1-3; D is perhaps TRBD1 (5 bases). This CDR3 has 15 residues. The V end was cut by 4 bases, the J end by 0 bases, with 11 bases between. CDR1 is SGHRS, CDR2 YFSETQ, per germline. The CDR3 nucleotides read TGCGCCAGCAGCCCGTTGGGGGACTCTGGAAACACCATATATTTT. Translating it yields CASSPLGDSGNTIYF.

The chain links TRBV7-2 to TRBJ2-7, with a weak D call TRBD1 (5 bases). CDR1 and CDR2 (germline): SGHTA, FQGNSA. The CDR3 covers 16 residues. Trimming took off 2 bases at V and 2 bases at J, with 16 bases between the two ends. In DNA form, the CDR3 reads TGTGCCAGCAGCTTACGACGACAGACCGCCACCTACGAGCAGTACTTC. This translates into CASSLRRQTATYEQYF.

The chain employs TRBV7-3 and TRBJ1-1, with TRBD1 as a possible D gene (6 bases). Germline V CDR1 and CDR2: SGHTA, FQGTGA. The CDR3 covers 16 residues. V gave up 0 bases and J gave up 5 bases, with 16 bases separating them. CDR3 protein: CASSLTGSTGWTEAFF. DNA for the CDR3: TGTGCCAGCAGCTTAACGGGTAGCACAGGGTGGACTGAAGCTTTCTTT.

This clone has only one observation. The V and J genes are TRBV7-2 and TRBJ2-1; the match to TRBD2 covers 10 bases. There are 16 residues in the CDR3. Per germline, CDR1 SGHTA and CDR2 FQGNSA. J was trimmed by 11 bases and V by 2 bases; bases with no gene match: 12. CDR3 region: CASSLSSSGSWPQQFF. The CDR3 DNA follows: TGTGCCAGCAGCTTAAGTTCTAGCGGGAGTTGGCCCCAGCAGTTCTTC. Based on the CDR3 plus reference TRBV7-2 and TRBJ2-1, the full variable domain is GAGVSQSPSNKVTEKGKDVELRCDPISGHTALYWYRQSLGQGLEFLIYFQGNSAPDKSGLPSDRFSAERTGGSVSTLTIQRTQQEDSAVYLCASSLSSSGSWPQQFFGPGTRLTVL.

CDR3 amino acids: CASSQGANTEAFF. The CDR3 nucleotides read TGCGCCAGCAGCCAAGGGGCGAACACTGAAGCTTTCTTT. V gene TRBV5-1 combines with J gene TRBJ1-1; a weak D match, TRBD1 (5 bases). Trimming removed 4 bases from V and 1 base from J, with 8 bases in between. Germline CDR1 reads SGHRS; CDR2 reads YFSETQ. CDR3 length: 13 amino acids.

The sample holds one count of this clone. The chain couples TRBV10-3 to TRBJ1-2; D not certain. Trimming left V 2 bases short and J 0 bases short, with 7 bases between. The V gene's germline CDR1 is ENHRY and CDR2 SYGVKD. The CDR3 covers 14 residues. CDR3 sequence reads: CAISEGRTNYGYTF. CDR3 nucleotides: TGTGCCATCAGTGAGGGCAGAACTAACTATGGCTACACCTTC.

This clone has only a few counts. The chain is built from TRBV4-3 and TRBJ1-2; 8 bases are a match to TRBD1. CDR1 is LGHNA, CDR2 YSLEER, per germline. This CDR3 has 15 amino acids. V gave up 1 base and J gave up 6 bases; unmatched junction bases: 7. The chain's CDR3 is CASSQGVDRVNGYTF. CDR3 sequence (DNA): TGCGCCAGCAGCCAAGGAGTGGACAGGGTGAATGGCTACACCTTC.

V is TRBV2 and J is TRBJ2-7; TRBD2 matches at 8 bases. There are 13 residues in the CDR3. With 11 bases clipped from V and 3 bases from J, the junction kept 9 bases outside the gene matches. Germline-derived CDR1 and CDR2 are SNHLY and FYNNEI. CDR3 sequence: CASTRGAFYEQYF. CDR3 DNA sequence: TGTGCCTCCACGCGGGGGGCCTTCTACGAGCAGTACTTC. Filled out from reference TRBV2 and TRBJ2-7, the complete variable domain reads EPEVTQTPSHQVTQMGQEVILRCVPISNHLYFYWYRQILGQKVEFLVSFYNNEISEKSEIFDDQFSVERPDGSNFTLKIRSTKLEDSAMYFCASTRGAFYEQYFGPGTRLTVT.

This clone has only one observation. The chain links TRBV19 to TRBJ2-5, with 10 bases identical to TRBD2. The germline V gene encodes CDR1 LNHDA and CDR2 SQIVND (reference sequence). J gave up 0 bases and V 1 base, and 8 bases lay outside the gene matches. This CDR3 is built from 18 residues. The CDR3: CASSIGLAGAMYQETQYF. DNA for the CDR3: TGTGCCAGTAGTATAGGGCTAGCGGGGGCCATGTACCAAGAGACCCAGTACTTC.

The chain combines TRBV18 with TRBJ2-4; maybe TRBD1 (6 bases). Per germline, CDR1 KGHSH and CDR2 LQKENI. The CDR3 sequence is 15 residues long. V lost 6 bases and J lost 8, with 20 bases in between. The CDR3 region is CASSRTDQPGHIQYF. Here the CDR3 DNA reads TGTGCCAGCTCCCGGACAGATCAGCCCGGGCACATTCAGTACTTC.

Written as DNA, the CDR3 is TGTGCCAGCAGCTTAGTTCTGAGACAGGGAGGCGGCTACACCTTC. Its translation is CASSLVLRQGGGYTF. The chain carries TRBV11-2 and TRBJ1-2, with TRBD1 matching over 7 bases. This CDR3 contains 15 residues. Germline-derived CDR1 and CDR2 are SGHAT and FQNNGV. V dropped 1 base and J dropped 8; count of bases not matched to a gene: 10. Looking up the rest from reference TRBV11-2 and TRBJ1-2 gives the full variable domain: EAGVAQSPRYKIIEKRQSVAFWCNPISGHATLYWYQQILGQGPKLLIQFQNNGVVDDSQLPKDRFSAERLKGVDSTLKIQPAKLEDSAVYLCASSLVLRQGGGYTFGSGTRLTVV.

The CDR3 loop reads CASSARLAGEDEQYF. CDR3 sequence (DNA): TGTGCCAGCAGCGCGCGACTAGCGGGAGAGGACGAGCAGTACTTC. The genes are TRBV7-9 and TRBJ2-7, with 12 bases lining up with TRBD2. J gave up 5 bases and V 5 bases, and 7 bases lay outside the gene matches. The germline V gene encodes CDR1 SEHNR and CDR2 FQNEAQ (reference sequence). The CDR3 has 15 residues.

The CDR3 protein is CASSHTGELNTEAFF. The CDR3 nucleotides are TGCGCCAGCAGCCACACCGGGGAATTAAACACTGAAGCTTTCTTT. This sequence joins TRBV4-1 and TRBJ1-1; D gene unclear. The ends were cut back, 3 bases at V and 2 bases at J, with 13 bases in the middle. This CDR3 is 15 amino acids long. The germline gives CDR1 MGHRA, CDR2 YSYEKL.

The chain combines TRBV9 with TRBJ2-5, with TRBD1 identical over 10 bases. Germline V CDR1 and CDR2: SGDLS, YYNGEE. J was trimmed by 1 base and V by 3 bases; bases with no gene match: 6. The CDR3 covers 16 residues. In DNA, the CDR3 is TGTGCCAGCAGCGCCACACGACAGGGGGCCCAAGAGACCCAGTACTTC. It encodes CASSATRQGAQETQYF.

The genes are TRBV28 and TRBJ2-7; D possibly matches TRBD1 or TRBD2 (5 bases each). Between the trimmed V and J ends, which lost 4 bases and 7 bases, there was a span of 14 bases. This CDR3 contains 13 residues. CDR1 and CDR2 from the germline V gene are MDHEN and SYDVKM. CDR3 sequence: CASSSGTVKEQYF. Written as DNA, the CDR3 is TGTGCCAGCAGTTCTGGGACGGTTAAAGAGCAGTACTTC.

V gene TRBV19 combines with J gene TRBJ1-1; D ambiguous. The CDR3 covers 15 residues. V was pared by 5 bases and J by 2 bases, with 15 bases between. Germline loops: CDR1 LNHDA, CDR2 SQIVND (reference sequence). CDR3: CASSPRHGGNTEAFF. The CDR3 region has the DNA TGTGCCAGTAGTCCGAGACACGGAGGAAACACTGAAGCTTTCTTT.

This chain links TRBV6-2 or TRBV6-3 with TRBJ2-2; 7 bases agree with TRBD2. Germline assignment: CDR1 MNHEY and CDR2 SVGEGT. The CDR3 has 17 amino acids. V dropped 6 bases and J dropped 5; count of bases not matched to a gene: 15. DNA of the CDR3: TGTGCCAGCAGCCGCGCCTCCTGGGGCGGGGGAACCGGGGAGCTGTTTTTT. This encodes CASSRASWGGGTGELFF.

The V and J genes are TRBV18 and TRBJ2-3; D is unresolved. The ends were cut back, 3 bases at V and 2 bases at J, with 6 bases in the middle. This CDR3 contains 13 residues. The germline V gene has CDR1 KGHSH and CDR2 LQKENI. The CDR3 reads CASSPPNTDTQYF. CDR3 coding DNA: TGTGCCAGCTCACCGCCAAACACAGATACGCAGTATTTT.

CDR3 in DNA: TGTGCCAGCAGCAACCTGGGGGCAACTAATGAAAAACTGTTTTTT. Encoded protein: CASSNLGATNEKLFF. This chain uses TRBV5-5 with TRBJ1-4; TRBD1 might be the D (5 bases). Deletions cut 4 bases from V and 0 bases from J, with 10 bases between. Germline V gene data show CDR1 as SGHKS and CDR2 as YYEKEE (reference sequence). The length of the CDR3 is 15 residues.

The chain recombines TRBV7-2 with TRBJ1-1; possibly TRBD1 for D (5 bases). Germline CDR1 and CDR2: SGHTA and FQGNSA. The V and J ends lost 1 base and 7 bases respectively, with 16 bases between them. The length of the CDR3 is 15 residues. CDR3 loop: CASSLVGGSVDEAFF. Here the CDR3 DNA reads TGTGCCAGCAGCTTAGTCGGGGGTTCGGTAGATGAAGCTTTCTTT.

The rearrangement uses TRBV4-2 and TRBJ2-1; 11 nucleotides align to TRBD2. Germline V lookup: CDR1 LGHNA, CDR2 YNFKEQ. J was trimmed by 4 bases and V by 5 bases; bases with no gene match: 10. This CDR3 is 17 amino acids long. The CDR3 region is CASSNRLAGGFYNEQFF. The CDR3 DNA sequence: TGTGCCAGCAGCAACCGATTAGCGGGAGGGTTTTACAATGAGCAGTTCTTC.

This clone occurred a few times. This chain connects TRBV6-6 to TRBJ1-4; the D gene is possibly TRBD1 (6 bases). This CDR3 is built from 16 residues. V lost 8 bases, J lost 3 bases, and 19 bases lay in between. Germline V lookup: CDR1 MNHNY, CDR2 SVGAGI (reference sequence). The CDR3 protein is CASARGGLGANEKLFF. DNA for the CDR3: TGTGCCAGCGCACGCGGGGGGCTCGGGGCTAATGAAAAACTGTTTTTT.

The CDR3 here is CASSRSFHGGTEAFF. The CDR3 DNA reads TGTGCCAGCAGCCGAAGTTTTCACGGCGGGACTGAAGCTTTCTTT. V gene TRBV11-3 combines with J gene TRBJ1-1; unclear D gene. CDR3 size: 15 residues. Between the trimmed V and J ends, which lost 5 bases and 5 bases, there was a span of 18 bases. The germline CDR1 and CDR2 sequences are SGHNT and YENEEA.

The chain uses TRBV2 and TRBJ2-7; 7 nucleotides match TRBD1. The trim removed 10 bases at V and 1 base at J, leaving 7 bases unmatched. CDR1 is SNHLY and CDR2 is FYNNEI in the germline V gene. The CDR3 runs 13 residues. The CDR3 sequence is CANRQGPSYEQYF. CDR3 bases: TGTGCCAACAGACAGGGCCCTTCCTACGAGCAGTACTTC.